A selection of T cell receptor beta chains follows, all from one sample in a study of shared clonotypes between healthy human individuals. The protocol was immunoSEQ multiplex PCR, while the TCRdb copy is restricted to in-frame clones and leaves out a portion. The data hold roughly 1 million clones, with about 84% observed a single time. Sequencing used memory CD4+ T cells from PBMCs. The receptors come from a man between 18 and 35 years old in good health. Some clones in this sample may be carry-over from other donors' samples. Both conserved end residues are part of each CDR3. A D gene is named only where the DNA matches it firmly. Clone size is shown for a subset of rows, as once, few, many or a class of expanded clone.

TRBJ2-2 TRBV6-6 TRBD1 - 15 CASSPPGGEGGELFF TGTGCCAGCAGTCCGCCAGGGGGCGAGGGCGGGGAGCTGTTTTTT
TRBJ1-1 TRBV7-9 TRBD1 - 14 CALTLRGPGTEAFF TGTGCCCTAACACTGAGGGGGCCTGGAACTGAAGCTTTCTTT
TRBJ2-5 TRBV11-3 TRBD2 - 15 CASSPRGGFQETQYF TGTGCCAGCAGCCCCCGGGGAGGGTTCCAAGAGACCCAGTACTTC
TRBJ1-4 TRBV2 TRBD1 - 16 CASTTDRARTNEKLFF TGTGCCAGCACCACGGACAGGGCCCGAACTAATGAAAAACTGTTTTTT
TRBJ1-2 TRBV29-1 - - 16 CSVEGRLEGDGYGYTF TGCAGCGTTGAAGGGCGATTAGAGGGGGATGGATATGGCTACACCTTC
TRBJ2-1 TRBV5-4 - - 13 CASSRDTSNEQFF TGTGCCAGCAGTAGGGACACGAGCAATGAGCAGTTCTTC
TRBJ2-1 TRBV7-2 - - 15 CASSLGWQLNNEQFF TGTGCCAGCAGCTTAGGGTGGCAGTTGAACAATGAGCAGTTCTTC
TRBJ2-2 TRBV9 - - 14 CASSVGPSPGELFF TGTGCCAGCAGCGTAGGCCCTAGCCCCGGGGAGCTGTTTTTT
TRBJ2-1 TRBV7-3 - - 15 CASSLGPSSYNEQFF TGTGCCAGCAGCCTTGGGCCAAGCTCCTACAATGAGCAGTTCTTC
TRBJ2-7 TRBV6-5 - - 13 CASSYAGSYEQYF TGTGCCAGCAGTTACGCTGGCAGCTACGAGCAGTACTTC
TRBJ2-7 TRBV5-1 TRBD2 many 16 CASSISAGGRSYEQYF TGCGCCAGCAGCATCTCAGCGGGAGGGCGCTCCTACGAGCAGTACTTC
TRBJ1-2 TRBV28 - - 16 CATSSFGVAGYYGYTF TGTGCCACCAGCTCTTTCGGCGTGGCAGGTTACTATGGCTACACCTTC
TRBJ2-7 TRBV6-1 TRBD1 - 12 CASRTGGDEQYF TGTGCCAGCAGGACAGGGGGAGACGAGCAGTACTTC
TRBJ2-3 TRBV28 - - 13 CASSFGRTDTQYF TGTGCCAGCAGTTTCGGCCGCACAGATACGCAGTATTTT
TRBJ1-5 TRBV28 - - 15 CASSFAGYGNQPQHF TGTGCCAGCAGTTTTGCAGGGTACGGCAATCAGCCCCAGCATTTT
TRBJ2-1 TRBV19 TRBD2 once 16 CASSIGGAGSHNEQFF TGTGCCAGTAGTATAGGAGGAGCGGGGTCCCACAATGAGCAGTTCTTC
TRBJ1-5 TRBV6-1 - - 13 CASSESWDQPQHF TGTGCCAGCAGTGAAAGTTGGGATCAGCCCCAGCATTTT
TRBJ1-3 TRBV7-2 - - 16 CASSQRQGPTGNTIYF TGTGCCAGCAGTCAAAGGCAGGGCCCGACGGGAAACACCATATATTTT
TRBJ2-2 TRBV18 - - 17 CASSSNAARANTGELFF TGTGCCAGCTCATCCAATGCTGCTCGAGCGAACACCGGGGAGCTGTTTTTT
TRBJ1-2 TRBV7-3 TRBD1 once 15 CASSLDGQGAGGYTF TGTGCCAGCAGCTTAGACGGACAGGGGGCTGGAGGCTACACCTTC
TRBJ1-3 TRBV2 - - 14 CASKMGAGGNTIYF TGTGCCAGCAAAATGGGGGCTGGGGGAAACACCATATATTTT
TRBJ2-7 TRBV5-1 TRBD2 - 15 CASSFVAGGPLEQYF TGCGCCAGCAGCTTCGTTGCGGGAGGGCCTTTGGAGCAGTACTTC
TRBJ2-5 TRBV21-1 - once 15 CASSNGREGQETQYF TGTGCCAGCAGCAATGGGCGGGAGGGCCAAGAGACCCAGTACTTC
TRBJ2-5 TRBV6-5 TRBD1 - 15 CASSPPGQGGETQYF TGTGCCAGCAGTCCCCCGGGACAGGGGGGAGAGACCCAGTACTTC
TRBJ1-2 TRBV2 - - 11 CASRQIYGYTF TGTGCCAGCAGGCAGATTTATGGCTACACCTTC
TRBJ2-1 TRBV6-5 TRBD2 - 15 CASRNLAGGYNEQFF TGTGCCAGCAGGAACTTAGCGGGAGGCTACAATGAGCAGTTCTTC
TRBJ1-5 TRBV28 - - 16 CASTPPQRVGNQPQHF TGTGCCAGCACCCCGCCCCAGAGAGTGGGCAATCAGCCCCAGCATTTT
TRBJ2-7 TRBV7-9 TRBD2 - 17 CASSVDWDTSGAYEQYF TGTGCCAGCAGCGTTGACTGGGATACTAGCGGGGCCTACGAGCAGTACTTC
TRBJ2-7 TRBV7-8 TRBD2 - 17 CASSRGTSGNLFYEQYF TGTGCCAGCAGCCGTGGGACTAGCGGGAACCTTTTTTACGAGCAGTACTTC
TRBJ2-1 TRBV5-1 TRBD2 - 15 CASSLLASSYNEQFF TGCGCCAGCAGCCTACTAGCGAGCTCCTACAATGAGCAGTTCTTC
TRBJ2-5 TRBV5-5 TRBD2 - 14 CASSLPGGKETQYF TGTGCCAGCAGCCTCCCGGGGGGGAAAGAGACCCAGTACTTC
TRBJ2-7 TRBV29-1 - - 11 CSAGGPYEQYF TGCAGCGCAGGAGGGCCCTACGAGCAGTACTTC
TRBJ2-5 TRBV11-3 - - 13 CASSFRGDETQYF TGTGCCAGCAGCTTCAGGGGCGATGAGACCCAGTACTTC